The sequence of this T cell receptor beta chain was determined in a study of cytotoxic CD8 clonotypes in ibrutinib-treated CLL (dated by TCRdb to the early 2020s). Background on the whole study: The cohort included some 14 treatment-naive and around 10 relapsed/refractory patients; about 18 were IGHV unmutated. Partial responses were observed in approximately 24 patients and complete responses in 2; after a median follow-up of around 68 months, remission was maintained in around 14 patients and progression was observed in some twelve. Response samples were obtained after a median of 12 months of treatment, with a range of about 6 to 40 months. On average, each sample had roughly 260,000 productive templates and tens of thousands of productive rearrangements. Of the roughly 79 people in the trial, 25 to 30 had longitudinal samples available. Cryopreserved peripheral blood mononuclear cells were collected before treatment, at response, and at either disease progression or sustained remission. All remission and progressive disease samples were collected while patients were still receiving ibrutinib. Summary of the overall study and its limitations: Public clonotypes were rare and either contracted or stayed stable during treatment, and the rise in clonality at ibrutinib response reflected the expansion of private clonotypes. Baseline clonality was found to be higher than that of age-matched healthy donors and was strongly correlated with circulating CD8+ T-cell counts. At ibrutinib response clonality went up, during sustained remission it held steady, and at progression it dropped back toward baseline. Lymph node repertoires were not examined, and the timing of sampling was not matched between patients in sustained remission and those whose disease progressed.

With regard to this clone: What this receptor recognizes is not known. No base quality values were provided; no much bigger clone lies one nucleotide off.

The time point tag for this specimen amounts to: around 25 months on ibrutinib. For TCR beta library preparation, roughly 2.2 micrograms of genomic DNA were isolated from cryopreserved PBMCs. Longitudinal blood samples from CLL patients on ibrutinib monotherapy were analyzed using high-throughput TCR beta sequencing. The patients were enrolled in a single-center, open-label phase 2 trial of ibrutinib monotherapy. Based on the germline V gene, the CDR1 and CDR2 sequences are SGDLS and YYNGEE. The CDR3 covers 13 residues, taking in both the cysteine and the phenylalanine. Only the CDR3 DNA is retained, 39 bases long and in frame from the first base. The junction shows trimming of 5 bases on V and 2 bases on J, plus 10 bases between the germline ends. On a MiSeq, deep resolution sequencing aimed for a depth between 1 in 1 million and 1 in 200,000 T cells, with each clonotype covered 10x on average. The immunoSEQ hsTCRB Kit was used to generate the TCR beta libraries. As for the original processing: The data were analyzed with ImmunoSEQ Analyzer and ImmunoSEQ Data Assistant, and V, D and J gene assignments followed IMGT definitions. Clonality, which ranges from 0 to 1, was calculated by subtracting the normalized Shannon entropy of productive rearrangement frequencies from one. Only overrepresented clonotypes making up at least 0.05% of each patient's repertoire were included in the public clonotype analysis. About a dozen repertoires from age-matched healthy donors, obtained from immuneACCESS, served as clonality controls. Entries here come from immuneACCESS through TCRdb and include only in-frame sequences with V and J called. Some clones fail to appear in such tables; in the studies checked, an unresolved V gene covers under half of the shortfall, and the cause of the remainder is unknown. V, J and clone size reflect that table, while D and trimming were determined from the DNA. In this sample the table shows under 200,000 clones, approximately 84% of which occur a single time. The ten largest clones represent under 5.5% of the sample.

Recombination joined TRBV9 with TRBJ2-5; the D gene is not confidently resolved. The input for sequencing was PBMCs, taken after 24 months of ibrutinib treatment. This TCR derives from a human donor with chronic lymphocytic leukemia. The CDR3 has the sequence CASRVTFQETQYF. In nucleotide form, the sequence is TGTGCCAGCAGAGTGACATTTCAAGAGACCCAGTACTTC. The reference TRBV9 and TRBJ2-5 proteins fill in what lies around the CDR3, so the full variable domain reads DSGVTQTPKHLITATGQRVTLRCSPRSGDLSVYWYQQSLDQGLQFLIQYYNGEERAKGNILERFSAQQFPDLHSELNLSSLELGDSALYFCASRVTFQETQYFGPGTRLLVL.